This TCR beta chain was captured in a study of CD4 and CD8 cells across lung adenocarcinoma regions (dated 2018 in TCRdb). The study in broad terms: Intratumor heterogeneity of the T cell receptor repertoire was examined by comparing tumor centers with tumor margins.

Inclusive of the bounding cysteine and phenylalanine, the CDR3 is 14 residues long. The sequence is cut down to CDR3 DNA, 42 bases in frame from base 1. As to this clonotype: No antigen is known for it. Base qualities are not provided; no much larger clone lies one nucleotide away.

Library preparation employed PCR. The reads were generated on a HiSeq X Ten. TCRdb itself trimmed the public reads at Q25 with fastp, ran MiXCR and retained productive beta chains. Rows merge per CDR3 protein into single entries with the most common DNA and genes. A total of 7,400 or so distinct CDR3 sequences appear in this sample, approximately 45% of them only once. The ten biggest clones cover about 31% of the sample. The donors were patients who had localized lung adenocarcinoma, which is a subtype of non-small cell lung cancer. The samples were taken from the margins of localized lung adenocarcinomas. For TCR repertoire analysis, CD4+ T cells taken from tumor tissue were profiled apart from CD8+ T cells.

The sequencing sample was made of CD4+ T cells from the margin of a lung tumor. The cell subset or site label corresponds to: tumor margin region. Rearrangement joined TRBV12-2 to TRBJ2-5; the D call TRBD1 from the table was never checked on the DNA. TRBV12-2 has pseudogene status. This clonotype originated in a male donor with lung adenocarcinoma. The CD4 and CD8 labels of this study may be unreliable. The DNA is TGTGCGGGGCGCGGGGGCGGTAACAAGGATACCCAGTACTTC. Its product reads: CAGRGGGNKDTQYF.